The 8 T cell receptor beta chains listed next were all sequenced from one sample in a study of human T cells and chemical hapten exposure (dated by TCRdb to about 2021). The time point label, as the study defines it: patch test 1, 2 weeks after DPC sensitization. According to the study, the label for this sample's treatment or condition signals: therapeutic diphenylcyclopropenone sensitization with weekly scalp DPC. The library was built by means of RACE. Instrument used: NextSeq 500. The public reads were reprocessed in TCRdb via fastp at Q25 and MiXCR, keeping in-frame beta chains. Here each entry gathers all rows of one CDR3 protein and keeps the most common genes and DNA. Here the sample has over 95,000 distinct CDR3 sequences; under 15% occur a single time. 2% to 2.5% of the sample comes from the top ten. This specimen was whole blood, taken in connection with sensitization to the hapten diphenylcyclopropenone (DPC). The source of these receptors is a middle-aged woman with alopecia areata. Some clones in this sample may be carry-over from other donors' samples.

This clonotype showed up just a few times. The chain links TRBV12-3 or TRBV12-4 to TRBJ1-1; possible D gene TRBD1, 5 bases. The length of the CDR3 is 13 residues. Deletions cut 3 bases from V and 3 bases from J, with 8 bases between. CDR3 sequence: CASSLVGDTEAFF. The CDR3 region has the DNA TGTGCCAGCAGTTTGGTGGGGGACACTGAAGCTTTCTTT.

V is TRBV19 and J is TRBJ2-7; 10 bases align to TRBD2. CDR1 and CDR2 from the germline V gene are LNHDA and SQIVND (reference sequence). V was pared by 3 bases and J by 4 bases, with 6 bases of the junction left unmatched. This CDR3 contains 15 residues. For the CDR3, the DNA is TGTGCCAGTAGTATGGAATCTAGCGGGAGTTACGAGCAGTACTTC. The encoded protein is CASSMESSGSYEQYF.

This clonotype has a handful of counts. The chain couples TRBV28 to TRBJ1-2, with D hard to call. Germline assignment: CDR1 MDHEN and CDR2 SYDVKM. CDR3 size: 12 residues. V shed 3 bases and J shed 8 bases, with 10 bases lying between them. CDR3 protein: CASSFSERGYTF. The CDR3 DNA reads TGTGCCAGCAGTTTCTCCGAGCGCGGCTACACCTTC.

This clonotype appeared many times. The chain is built from TRBV7-9 and TRBJ2-1; 11 nucleotides align to TRBD2. There are 17 residues in the CDR3. The V gene end was trimmed by 6 bases and the J gene end by 1 base; junction bases not matched to a gene: 8. The germline gives CDR1 SEHNR, CDR2 FQNEAQ (reference sequence). The CDR3 bases are TGTGCCAGCAGGTCCATTCTAGCGGGAGGATCCTACAATGAGCAGTTCTTC. It is translated as CASRSILAGGSYNEQFF.

This chain uses TRBV4-3 with TRBJ1-2; a weak D match, TRBD1 (5 bases). The CDR3 consists of 15 residues. V lost 1 base to trimming and J lost 1 base, with 10 bases between them. The V gene's germline CDR1 is LGHNA and CDR2 YSLEER. The CDR3 DNA reads as TGCGCCAGCAGCCAAGGCCCAGGGTATAACTATGGCTACACCTTC. Encoded protein: CASSQGPGYNYGYTF.

Only a few counts were recorded for this clonotype. The chain links TRBV7-6 to TRBJ2-7; no firm D call. This CDR3 is built from 13 residues. In germline, CDR1 is SGHVS, CDR2 FNYEAQ. Trimming took 5 bases from V and 6 from J, leaving 14 bases between them. The CDR3: CASSIQIRSEQYF. The CDR3 DNA sequence: TGTGCCAGCAGCATACAAATACGGAGCGAGCAGTACTTC.

This clonotype has just a few counts. The chain recombines TRBV7-2 with TRBJ2-7, with 10 bases that match TRBD1. This CDR3 is built from 16 residues. Trimming at V came to 0 bases and at J to 3 bases, leaving 5 bases not matched to a gene. CDR1 SGHTA and CDR2 FQGNSA come from the germline V gene. The CDR3 protein is CASSLAPGTGVYEQYF. As DNA, the CDR3 is TGTGCCAGCAGCTTAGCCCCCGGGACAGGGGTCTACGAGCAGTACTTC.

Many counts were recorded for this clonotype. The chain employs TRBV28 and TRBJ2-3; D ambiguous. Germline CDR1 MDHEN, CDR2 SYDVKM. V lost 4 bases and J 0 bases, leaving 11 bases between the germline ends. The CDR3 runs 15 residues. CDR3 coding DNA: TGTGCCAGCAGTTCGCTCCGAGGAAGCACAGATACGCAGTATTTT. Its translation: CASSSLRGSTDTQYF.